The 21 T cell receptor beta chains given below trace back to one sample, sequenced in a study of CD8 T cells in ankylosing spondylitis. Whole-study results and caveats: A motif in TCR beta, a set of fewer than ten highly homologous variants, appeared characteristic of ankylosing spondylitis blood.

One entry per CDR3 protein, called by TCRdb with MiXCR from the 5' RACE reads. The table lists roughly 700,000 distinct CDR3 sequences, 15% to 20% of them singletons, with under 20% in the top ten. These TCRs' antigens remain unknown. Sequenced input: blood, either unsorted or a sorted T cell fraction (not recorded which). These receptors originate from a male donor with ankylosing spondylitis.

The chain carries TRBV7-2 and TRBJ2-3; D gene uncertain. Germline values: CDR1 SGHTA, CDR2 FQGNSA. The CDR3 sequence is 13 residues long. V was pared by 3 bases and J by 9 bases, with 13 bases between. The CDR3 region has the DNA TGTGCCAGCAGCTTCCCGGACCATCCCACGCAGTATTTT. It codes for CASSFPDHPTQYF.

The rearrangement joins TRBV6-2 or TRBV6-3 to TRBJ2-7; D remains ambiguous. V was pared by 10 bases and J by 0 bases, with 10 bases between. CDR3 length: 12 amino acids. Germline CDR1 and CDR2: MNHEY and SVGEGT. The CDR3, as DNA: TGTGCCACTGCAGAAAACTCCTACGAGCAGTACTTC. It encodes CATAENSYEQYF.

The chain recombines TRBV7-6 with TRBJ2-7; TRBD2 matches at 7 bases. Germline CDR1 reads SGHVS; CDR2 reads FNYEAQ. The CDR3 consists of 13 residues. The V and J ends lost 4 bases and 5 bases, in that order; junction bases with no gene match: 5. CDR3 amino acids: CASSSLTSHEQYF. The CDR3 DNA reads TGTGCCAGCAGCTCACTGACTAGCCACGAGCAGTACTTC.

CDR3 DNA sequence: TGCGCCAGCAGCTCCGGAGGACTCACAGATACGCAGTATTTT. This sequence encodes CASSSGGLTDTQYF. The chain links TRBV5-1 to TRBJ2-3; TRBD2 is a possible D gene (5 bases). The CDR3 has 14 residues. CDR1 SGHRS and CDR2 YFSETQ come from the germline V gene. V was pared by 3 bases and J by 2 bases, with 10 bases between.

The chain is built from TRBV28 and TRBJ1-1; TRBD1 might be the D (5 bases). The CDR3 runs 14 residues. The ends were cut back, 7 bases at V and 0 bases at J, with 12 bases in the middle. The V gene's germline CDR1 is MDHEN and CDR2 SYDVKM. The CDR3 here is CASTPLGLNTEAFF. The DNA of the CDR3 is TGTGCCAGCACCCCTCTGGGGCTGAACACTGAAGCTTTCTTT.

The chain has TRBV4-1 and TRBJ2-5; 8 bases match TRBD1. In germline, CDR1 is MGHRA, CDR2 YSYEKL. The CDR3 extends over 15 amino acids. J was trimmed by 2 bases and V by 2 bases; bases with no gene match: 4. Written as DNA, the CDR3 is TGCGCCAGCAGCCAATTGGGGACAGGACAAGAGACCCAGTACTTC. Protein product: CASSQLGTGQETQYF.

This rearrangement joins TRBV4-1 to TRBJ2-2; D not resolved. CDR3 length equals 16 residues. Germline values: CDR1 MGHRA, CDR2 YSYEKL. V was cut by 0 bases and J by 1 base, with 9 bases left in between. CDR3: CASSQDPFGNTGELFF. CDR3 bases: TGCGCCAGCAGCCAAGATCCCTTTGGGAACACCGGGGAGCTGTTTTTT.

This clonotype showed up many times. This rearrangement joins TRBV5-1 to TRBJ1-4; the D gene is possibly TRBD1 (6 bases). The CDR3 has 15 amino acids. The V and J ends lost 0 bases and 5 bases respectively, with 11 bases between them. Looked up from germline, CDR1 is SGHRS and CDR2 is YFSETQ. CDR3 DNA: TGCGCCAGCAGCTTGGTCGGGGGGCCGAATGAAAAACTGTTTTTT. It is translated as CASSLVGGPNEKLFF.

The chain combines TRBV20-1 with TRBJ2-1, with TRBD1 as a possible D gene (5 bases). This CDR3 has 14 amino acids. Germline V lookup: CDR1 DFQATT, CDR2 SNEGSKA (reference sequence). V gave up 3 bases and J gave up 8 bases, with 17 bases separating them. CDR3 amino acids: CSARKTARSDEQFF. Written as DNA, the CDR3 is TGCAGTGCTAGGAAGACAGCCCGGAGCGATGAGCAGTTCTTC.

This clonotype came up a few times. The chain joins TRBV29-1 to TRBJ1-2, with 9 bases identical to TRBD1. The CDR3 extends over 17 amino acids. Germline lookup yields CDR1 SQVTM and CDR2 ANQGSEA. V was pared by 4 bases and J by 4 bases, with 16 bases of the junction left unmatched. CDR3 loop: CSVAHPGQGIRSYGYTF. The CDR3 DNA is TGCAGCGTTGCCCACCCGGGACAGGGTATTCGGAGCTATGGCTACACCTTC.

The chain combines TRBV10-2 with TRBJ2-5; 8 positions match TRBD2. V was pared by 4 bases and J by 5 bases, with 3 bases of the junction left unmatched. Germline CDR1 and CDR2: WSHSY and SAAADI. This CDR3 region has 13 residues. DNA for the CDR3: TGCGCCAGCAGTGGCTCGGGGGGGGAGACCCAGTACTTC. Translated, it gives CASSGSGGETQYF.

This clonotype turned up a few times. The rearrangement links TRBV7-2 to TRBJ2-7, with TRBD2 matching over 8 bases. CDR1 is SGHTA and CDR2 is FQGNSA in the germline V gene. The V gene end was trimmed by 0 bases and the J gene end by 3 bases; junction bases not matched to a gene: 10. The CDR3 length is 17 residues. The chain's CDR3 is CASSLAPFRGGSYEQYF. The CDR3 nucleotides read TGTGCCAGCAGCTTAGCGCCCTTTCGGGGGGGCAGCTACGAGCAGTACTTC.

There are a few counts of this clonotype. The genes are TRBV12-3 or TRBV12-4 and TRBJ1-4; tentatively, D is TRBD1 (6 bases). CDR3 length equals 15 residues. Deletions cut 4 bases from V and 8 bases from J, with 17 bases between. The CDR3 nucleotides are TGTGCCAGCAGTTACACTCTCACAGGGTTGGAAAAACTGTTTTTT. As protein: CASSYTLTGLEKLFF.

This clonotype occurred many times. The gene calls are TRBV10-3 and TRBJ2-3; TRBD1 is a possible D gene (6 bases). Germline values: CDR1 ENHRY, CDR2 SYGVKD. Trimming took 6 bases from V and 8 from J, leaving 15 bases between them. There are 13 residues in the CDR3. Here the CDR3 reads CAIRPPGAGTQYF. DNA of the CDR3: TGTGCCATCAGACCCCCAGGGGCAGGTACGCAGTATTTT.

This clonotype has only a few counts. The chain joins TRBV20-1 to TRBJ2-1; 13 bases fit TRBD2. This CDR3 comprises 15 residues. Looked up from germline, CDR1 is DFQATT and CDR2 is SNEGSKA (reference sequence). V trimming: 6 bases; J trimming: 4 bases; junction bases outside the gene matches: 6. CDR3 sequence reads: CSADPGLAGYNEQFF. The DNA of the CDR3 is TGCAGTGCCGATCCGGGACTAGCGGGATACAATGAGCAGTTCTTC.

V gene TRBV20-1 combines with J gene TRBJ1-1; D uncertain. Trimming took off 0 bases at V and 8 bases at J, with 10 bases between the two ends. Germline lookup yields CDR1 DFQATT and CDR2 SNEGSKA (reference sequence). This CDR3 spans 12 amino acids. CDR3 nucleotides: TGCAGTGCTAGAGAGGGCAAACAAGAAGCTTTCTTT. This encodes CSAREGKQEAFF.

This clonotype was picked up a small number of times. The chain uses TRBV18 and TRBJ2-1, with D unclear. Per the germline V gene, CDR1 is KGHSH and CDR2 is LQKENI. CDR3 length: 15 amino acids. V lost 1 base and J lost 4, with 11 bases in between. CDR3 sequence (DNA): TGTGCCAGCTCACCACTACAGCCGGAGTACAATGAGCAGTTCTTC. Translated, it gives CASSPLQPEYNEQFF.

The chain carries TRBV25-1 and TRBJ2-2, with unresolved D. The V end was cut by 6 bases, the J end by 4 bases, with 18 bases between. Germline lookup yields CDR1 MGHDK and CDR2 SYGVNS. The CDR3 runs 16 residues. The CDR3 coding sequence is TGTGCCAGCAGCCCCTATGGGGTATGGAGCACCGGGGAGCTGTTTTTT. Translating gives CASSPYGVWSTGELFF.

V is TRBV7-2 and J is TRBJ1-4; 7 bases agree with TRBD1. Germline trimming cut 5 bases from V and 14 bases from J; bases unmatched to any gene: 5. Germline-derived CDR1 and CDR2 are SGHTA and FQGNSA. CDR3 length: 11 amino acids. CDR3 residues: CASSLGTDLFF. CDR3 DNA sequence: TGTGCCAGCAGCCTTGGGACAGACCTGTTTTTT.

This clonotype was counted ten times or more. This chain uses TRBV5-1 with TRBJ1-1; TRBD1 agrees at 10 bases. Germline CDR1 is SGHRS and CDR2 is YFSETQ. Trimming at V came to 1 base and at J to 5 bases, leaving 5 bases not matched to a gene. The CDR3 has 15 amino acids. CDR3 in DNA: TGCGCCAGCAGCTTGACGGGACAGGGGACAACTGAAGCTTTCTTT. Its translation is CASSLTGQGTTEAFF.

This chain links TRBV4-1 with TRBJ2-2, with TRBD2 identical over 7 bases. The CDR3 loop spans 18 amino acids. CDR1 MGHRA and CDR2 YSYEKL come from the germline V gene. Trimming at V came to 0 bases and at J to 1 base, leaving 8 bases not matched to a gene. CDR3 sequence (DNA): TGCGCCAGCAGCCAAGAGGGTGTGGCTAGCGGGAACACCGGGGAGCTGTTTTTT. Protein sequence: CASSQEGVASGNTGELFF.